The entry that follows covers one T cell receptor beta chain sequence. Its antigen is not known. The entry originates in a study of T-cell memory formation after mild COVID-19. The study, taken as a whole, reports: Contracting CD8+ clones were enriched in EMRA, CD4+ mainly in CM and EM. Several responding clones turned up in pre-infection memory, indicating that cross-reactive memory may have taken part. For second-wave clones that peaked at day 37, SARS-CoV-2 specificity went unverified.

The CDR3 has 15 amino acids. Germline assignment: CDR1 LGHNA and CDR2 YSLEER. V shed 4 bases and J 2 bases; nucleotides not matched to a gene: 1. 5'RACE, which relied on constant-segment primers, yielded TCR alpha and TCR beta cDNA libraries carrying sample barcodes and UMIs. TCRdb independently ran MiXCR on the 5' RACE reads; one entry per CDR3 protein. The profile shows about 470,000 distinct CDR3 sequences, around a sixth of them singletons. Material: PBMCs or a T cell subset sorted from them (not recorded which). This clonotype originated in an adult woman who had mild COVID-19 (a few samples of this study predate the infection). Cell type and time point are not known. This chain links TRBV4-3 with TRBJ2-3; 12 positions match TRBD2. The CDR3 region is CASSRTSGVTDTQYF. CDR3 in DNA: TGCGCCAGCAGCCGGACTAGCGGGGTCACAGATACGCAGTATTTT.